The 3 T cell receptor beta chains presented below share a single source sample, sequenced in a study of shared clonotypes between healthy human individuals. Sequencing was performed with immunoSEQ multiplex PCR; in TCRdb, only in-frame clones are kept and a portion is missing. The repertoire holds 1 million to 1.3 million clones, with approximately 78% as singletons. Sequenced input: memory CD4+ T cells from PBMCs. Subset indicated: CD45RA-negative fraction. All receptors derive from a man aged 18-30 years in good health. Some clones in this sample may be carry-over from other donors' samples.

In its sample, this clone was seen once. This chain links TRBV25-1 with TRBJ2-7; 9 bases map to TRBD2. Germline-derived CDR1 and CDR2 are MGHDK and SYGVNS. V lost 3 bases to trimming and J lost 6 bases; unmatched junction nucleotides: 9. This CDR3 is built from 15 residues. The CDR3 DNA is TGTGCCAGCAGTGACATAGGCGGGAGGGCCCCCGAGCAGTACTTC. It specifies CASSDIGGRAPEQYF.

This clone appeared once. The chain carries TRBV5-1 and TRBJ2-1; 13 bases are a match to TRBD2. The junction had 0 bases not matched to a gene; V was cut back by 5 bases and J by 7 bases. The CDR3 is made up of 13 amino acids. The germline CDR1 and CDR2 sequences are SGHRS and YFSETQ. The CDR3 sequence: CASRLAGGNEQFF. CDR3 coding DNA: TGCGCCAGCAGACTAGCGGGAGGGAATGAGCAGTTCTTC. Complete variable domain (other parts from reference TRBV5-1 and TRBJ2-1): KAGVTQTPRYLIKTRGQQVTLSCSPISGHRSVSWYQQTPGQGLQFLFEYFSETQRNKGNFPGRFSGRQFSNSRSEMNVSTLELGDSALYLCASRLAGGNEQFFGPGTRLTVL.

This chain links TRBV4-3 with TRBJ2-2; 8 bases align to TRBD2. Germline loops: CDR1 LGHNA, CDR2 YSLEER. Trimming cost V 1 base and J 1 base; bases outside gene matches: 5. This CDR3 has 17 residues. As DNA, the CDR3 is TGCGCCAGCAGCCAAGGCATCGGGACTAGGAACACCGGGGAGCTGTTTTTT. The encoded protein is CASSQGIGTRNTGELFF.